Sequencing of this T cell receptor beta chain was carried out in a study of T cell changes during pregnancy in multiple sclerosis. CDR3 length equals 18 residues. V was clipped by 3 bases and J by 2 bases; unmatched bases: 14. Looked up from germline, CDR1 is SGDLS and CDR2 is YYNGEE. Sequencing used immunoSEQ multiplex PCR; TCRdb keeps in-frame clones, though not all of them. The sample records about 60,000 clones, around 90% being singletons. The sequence was obtained from a female donor in good health, enrolled as a control in a pregnancy study. Sequencing used peripheral blood, obtained in the third trimester of pregnancy. The chain recombines TRBV9 with TRBJ2-3; 8 nucleotides agree with TRBD2. CDR3 DNA sequence: TGTGCCAGCAGCGCGTCGGTACGAGCGGGGGCGATCACAGATACGCAGTATTTT. It translates to CASSASVRAGAITDTQYF.